The clone carrying this TCR beta chain came up many times. Its cognate antigen is unknown. These data originate in a study of T-cell reconstitution after alpha-beta-depleted transplantation in children. Study findings and constraints: One year post-transplant, T-cell counts and diversity were largely derived from T cells produced anew.

CDR1 and CDR2 from the germline V gene are KGHDR and SFDVKD. The CDR3 is 13 amino acids. Trimming pared 5 bases from V and 2 bases from J, leaving 6 bases between. The authors prepared the TCRbeta library with unique molecular identifiers. TCRdb processed the PCR reads anew with MiXCR; each CDR3 protein has one entry. The table lists about 200,000 distinct CDR3 sequences, approximately 6.9% of them singletons. V and J are TRBV24-1 and TRBJ1-5; D is ambiguous. This sequence originates from a boy aged 2-15 years with acute lymphoblastic leukemia, due to receive a stem cell transplant. The sequenced sample was PBMCs, obtained before TCRalphabeta/CD19-depleted stem cell transplant. The CDR3 DNA sequence: TGTGCCACCAGTGGCGAGGGCAATCAGCCCCAGCATTTT. Translating it yields CATSGEGNQPQHF.